This T cell receptor (beta chain) was captured by sequencing in a study of long-term antiretroviral therapy in people with HIV. Findings and limits, study-wide: The clones with expansion before ART were dominant in the repertoire at all time points. Adherence to ART, viral resistance and therapy changes lacked any data. The study collected blood between the mid-2000s and the late 2010s, possibly under older ART regimens.

Assay version v3.0 of immunoSEQ was used, and it was run at survey level. Measured with immunoSEQ multiplex PCR; TCRdb has only the in-frame clones, and not every one. The repertoire holds roughly 42,000 clones, with roughly nine tenths as singletons. Comment on this clone: Its antigen is still unknown.

Held in samples before DNA extraction were about 0.85-11 million cryopreserved PBMC. This CDR3 has 15 amino acids. The trim removed 6 bases at V and 5 bases at J, leaving 8 bases unmatched. Germline loops: CDR1 MNHEY, CDR2 SVGAGI. The genes are TRBV6-5 and TRBJ1-5, with TRBD1 matching 9 bases. Sequences were derived from unsorted PBMCs, sampled 1.2 years after starting antiretroviral therapy. This clonotype originated in a woman between 45 and 65 years old with HIV. CDR3 sequence (DNA): TGTGCCAGCAGAACTACAGGGGGCTCGTATCAGCCCCAGCATTTT. It codes for CASRTTGGSYQPQHF.